A selection of T cell receptor beta chains follows, all from one sample in a study of human T cells and chemical hapten exposure. TCRdb independently ran MiXCR on the RACE reads; one entry per CDR3 protein. The repertoire holds some 400,000 distinct CDR3 sequences, with 5% to 6.5% as singletons. Sequencing was performed on whole blood, taken in connection with sensitization to the hapten diphenylcyclopropenone (DPC). All receptors derive from a woman aged 50 to 65 with alopecia areata. Some clones in this sample may be carry-over from other donors' samples. Each CDR3 is given with its conserved first and last residue. D genes are given only for firm matches. Clone size is not always given. Where it is, it says once, few, many or a class for expanded clones.

abundance,v_gene,j_gene,d_gene,len,CDR3aa,CDR3nt
many,TRBV20-1,TRBJ2-5,NA,13,CSAIQPVQETQYF,TGCAGTGCTATACAGCCGGTTCAAGAGACCCAGTACTTC
many,TRBV7-6,TRBJ2-3,NA,17,CASSLRSGTSSTDTQYF,TGTGCCAGCAGCTTGAGGTCCGGGACGTCGAGCACAGATACGCAGTATTTT
many,TRBV29-1,TRBJ2-2,NA,12,CSGVGDTGELFF,TGCAGCGGGGTGGGGGACACCGGGGAGCTGTTTTTT
many,TRBV9,TRBJ2-1,NA,13,CASSITDREVLFF,TGTGCCAGCAGCATAACTGACAGGGAGGTACTGTTCTTC
NA,TRBV28,TRBJ1-2,TRBD1,15,CASSPLTGPNYGYTF,TGTGCCAGCAGTCCGTTGACAGGGCCTAACTATGGCTACACCTTC
many,TRBV27,TRBJ2-7,NA,15,CASSPRAGLSYEQYF,TGTGCCAGCAGTCCCCGGGCAGGGCTTTCATACGAGCAGTACTTC
NA,TRBV3-1,TRBJ2-3,TRBD2,16,CASSQERLALPDTQYF,TGTGCCAGCAGCCAGGAGAGACTAGCCCTCCCAGATACGCAGTATTTT
many,TRBV6-2/TRBV6-3,TRBJ2-1,NA,11,CASRGGWEQFF,TGTGCCAGCAGGGGGGGCTGGGAGCAGTTCTTC
NA,TRBV5-5,TRBJ1-5,TRBD1,15,CASSSRDSSNQPQHF,TGTGCCAGCAGCTCGCGGGACAGCTCAAATCAGCCCCAGCATTTT
NA,TRBV12-3/TRBV12-4,TRBJ2-2,TRBD1,15,CASYLQGARAGELFF,TGTGCCAGCTATCTCCAGGGGGCGCGGGCCGGGGAGCTGTTTTTT
many,TRBV5-1,TRBJ2-5,NA,15,CASSLSGKSQETQYF,TGCGCCAGCAGCTTATCAGGAAAAAGCCAAGAGACCCAGTACTTC
few,TRBV3-1,TRBJ1-5,TRBD1,15,CASSQDYRGGQPQHF,TGTGCCAGCAGCCAAGATTACAGGGGGGGGCAGCCCCAGCATTTT
few,TRBV11-3,TRBJ2-1,NA,14,CASSRSRQASEQFF,TGTGCCAGCAGCCGATCTAGACAGGCATCTGAGCAGTTCTTC
many,TRBV6-4,TRBJ1-1,NA,10,CASSNTEAFF,TGTGCCAGCAGTAACACTGAAGCTTTCTTT
many,TRBV30,TRBJ2-1,TRBD2,13,CAWSPSGFNEQFF,TGTGCCTGGAGTCCTAGCGGGTTCAATGAGCAGTTCTTC
many,TRBV27,TRBJ2-7,TRBD2,14,CASSVIAGDGEQYF,TGTGCCAGCAGTGTCATAGCGGGGGATGGCGAGCAGTACTTC
many,TRBV5-1,TRBJ2-7,NA,18,CASSLRTRTSLNGYEQYF,TGCGCCAGCAGCTTGAGGACAAGAACGTCCCTAAACGGGTACGAGCAGTACTTC
NA,TRBV9,TRBJ2-2,TRBD1,15,CASSVGQGNPWELFF,TGTGCCAGCAGCGTTGGACAGGGGAACCCCTGGGAGCTGTTTTTT
NA,TRBV7-8,TRBJ1-1,NA,13,CASAYTVNTEAFF,TGTGCCAGCGCATACACAGTGAACACTGAAGCTTTCTTT
NA,TRBV29-1,TRBJ1-1,NA,13,CSAVVVKYTEAFF,TGCAGCGCCGTTGTGGTGAAGTACACTGAAGCTTTCTTT
NA,TRBV7-2,TRBJ2-7,TRBD1,14,CASSPGTGFRKQYF,TGTGCCAGCAGCCCAGGGACAGGGTTTAGGAAGCAGTACTTC
few,TRBV20-1,TRBJ1-4,NA,14,CSASGSGYNEKLFF,TGCAGTGCTAGCGGCTCGGGGTATAACGAAAAACTGTTTTTT
NA,TRBV11-2,TRBJ1-1,NA,12,CASSYPMAEAFF,TGTGCCAGCAGCTACCCCATGGCTGAAGCTTTCTTT
few,TRBV29-1,TRBJ2-3,TRBD1,14,CSVDDRGFSDTQYF,TGCAGCGTTGATGACAGGGGATTTTCGGATACGCAGTATTTT
many,TRBV6-5,TRBJ2-3,NA,16,CASSYGTIAASDTQYF,TGTGCCAGCAGTTACGGGACGATAGCGGCTTCAGATACGCAGTATTTT
NA,TRBV29-1,TRBJ1-5,TRBD1,15,CSVHRGPNSNQPQHF,TGCAGCGTCCACAGGGGGCCCAATAGCAATCAGCCCCAGCATTTT
few,TRBV12-3/TRBV12-4,TRBJ2-5,TRBD1,14,CASSIGQGGETQYF,TGTGCCAGCAGCATCGGACAGGGGGGTGAGACCCAGTACTTC
NA,TRBV2,TRBJ2-2,NA,15,CASSEQGSNTGELFF,TGTGCCAGCAGTGAGCAGGGGTCGAACACCGGGGAGCTGTTTTTT
many,TRBV7-9,TRBJ2-7,TRBD1,16,CASSPFPGTGTHEQYF,TGTGCCAGCAGCCCCTTCCCTGGGACAGGGACCCACGAGCAGTACTTC
many,TRBV13,TRBJ2-1,TRBD2,16,CASSREAGGPGNEQFF,TGTGCCAGCAGCCGGGAAGCGGGAGGGCCGGGGAATGAGCAGTTCTTC
many,TRBV12-3/TRBV12-4,TRBJ2-1,NA,15,CASSLGQSSYNEQFF,TGTGCCAGCAGCCTCGGACAGTCTTCCTACAATGAGCAGTTCTTC
many,TRBV12-5,TRBJ2-3,TRBD2,13,CASGLVLADTQYF,TGTGCTAGTGGTTTGGTACTAGCGGATACGCAGTATTTT
NA,TRBV30,TRBJ2-7,NA,11,CAWSVSYEQYF,TGTGCCTGGAGTGTTTCGTACGAGCAGTACTTC
many,TRBV5-1,TRBJ2-3,NA,15,CASSLQQSSTDTQYF,TGCGCCAGCAGCTTGCAACAATCTAGCACAGATACGCAGTATTTT
many,TRBV6-5,TRBJ2-5,TRBD1,11,CASTKDRVDYF,TGTGCCAGCACTAAAGACAGGGTTGACTACTTC
NA,TRBV20-1,TRBJ1-5,NA,14,CSARDGGRSQPQHF,TGCAGTGCTAGAGATGGCGGACGCTCTCAGCCCCAGCATTTT
many,TRBV9,TRBJ1-5,NA,14,CASSVGGATWPQHF,TGTGCCAGCAGCGTAGGGGGTGCTACGTGGCCCCAGCATTTT